One and the same sample provided the 12 T cell receptor beta chains below, sequenced in a study of blood T cell repertoires in COVID-19. Clones were sequenced by immunoSEQ multiplex PCR, and TCRdb holds only the in-frame ones, with some missing. The sample contains about 360,000 clones, around nine tenths of which appear only once. Material for sequencing was peripheral blood. The receptors were gathered from a human donor in a cohort sampled during active COVID-19.

This clone occurred a few times. The J gene is TRBJ2-5, the V gene TRBV5-4; 11 nucleotides align to TRBD2. The CDR3 covers 16 residues. The J segment lost 5 bases and the V segment lost 4 bases, leaving 10 bases of the junction unmatched. CDR1 and CDR2 from the germline V gene are SGHNT and YYREEE (reference sequence). CDR3 loop: CASSGNLAGGTETQYF. The CDR3 DNA reads as TGTGCCAGCAGCGGAAATCTAGCGGGAGGAACGGAGACCCAGTACTTC.

The sample holds many counts of this clone. The DNA of the CDR3 is TGTGCCAGCGGATCGACAAACGCGAGGGATGGCTACACCTTC. It encodes CASGSTNARDGYTF. The chain carries TRBV7-9 and TRBJ1-2; D uncertain. V dropped 8 bases and J dropped 6 bases, with 19 bases sitting between them. The CDR3 extends over 14 amino acids. Germline assignment: CDR1 SEHNR and CDR2 FQNEAQ (reference sequence).

DNA for the CDR3: TGTGCCAGCAGCCAAGAATCGGGACTAGCGGGCACCCAGTACTTC. It codes for CASSQESGLAGTQYF. V usage is TRBV4-2 and J usage is TRBJ2-5; 12 nucleotides agree with TRBD2. J was trimmed by 8 bases and V by 0 bases; bases with no gene match: 4. This CDR3 is 15 amino acids long. The germline CDR1 and CDR2 sequences are LGHNA and YNFKEQ.

This sequence joins TRBV19 and TRBJ1-5; tentative D call: TRBD1 (5 bases). CDR1 and CDR2 (germline): LNHDA, SQIVND (reference sequence). Trimming removed 5 bases at V and 3 bases at J, with 17 bases between. The CDR3 covers 16 residues. The CDR3 spells CASSANPDSHNQPQHF. Here the CDR3 DNA reads TGTGCCAGTAGTGCCAATCCCGACAGCCACAATCAGCCCCAGCATTTT.

CDR3 sequence (DNA): TGTGCCAGCAGTTTTGGGACTAGCGGGAGGTCCGGGGAGCTGTTTTTT. Its translation is CASSFGTSGRSGELFF. The chain has TRBV6-5 and TRBJ2-2; TRBD2 matches 15 bases. V was clipped by 4 bases and J by 6 bases; unmatched bases: 3. Germline V gives CDR1 MNHEY, CDR2 SVGAGI. The CDR3 has 16 amino acids.

V usage is TRBV5-1 and J usage is TRBJ2-3, with 7 bases matching TRBD1. CDR3 length equals 15 residues. CDR1 and CDR2 (germline): SGHRS, YFSETQ. J gave up 4 bases and V 2 bases, and 7 bases lay outside the gene matches. The CDR3: CASSFRGQGADTQYF. Written as DNA, the CDR3 is TGCGCCAGCAGCTTTCGCGGGCAGGGGGCAGATACGCAGTATTTT.

The V call is TRBV5-5, the J call TRBJ1-5, with D possibly TRBD1 on 5 matching bases. Per germline, CDR1 SGHKS and CDR2 YYEKEE (reference sequence). Trimming shortened V by 4 bases and J by 6 bases, and 20 bases separated the two germline ends. This CDR3 comprises 16 residues. The CDR3 region is CASSPLAGQGSQPQHF. The DNA of the CDR3 is TGTGCCAGCAGCCCGCTCGCCGGGCAGGGAAGTCAGCCCCAGCATTTT.

The chain links TRBV6-4 to TRBJ2-1, with 9 bases that match TRBD1. Germline V gives CDR1 MRHNA, CDR2 SNTAGT. This CDR3 contains 16 residues. The junction had 9 bases not matched to a gene; V was cut back by 4 bases and J by 5 bases. The CDR3, as DNA: TGTGCCAGCAGTGTCGAATCGGGACAGGGTAACAATGAGCAGTTCTTC. Translation: CASSVESGQGNNEQFF.

This clone appeared a single time. The V gene is TRBV7-3, the J gene TRBJ2-5, with 10 bases matching TRBD2. The germline CDR1 and CDR2 sequences are SGHTA and FQGTGA. CDR3 size: 17 residues. Germline trimming cut 2 bases from V and 7 bases from J; bases unmatched to any gene: 13. This CDR3 is CASSLGAGTSGIGTQYF. The DNA for the CDR3 is TGTGCCAGCAGCTTAGGAGCCGGCACTAGCGGGATAGGGACCCAGTACTTC. The variable domain in full, completed from reference TRBV7-3 and TRBJ2-5, reads GAGVSQTPSNKVTEKGKYVELRCDPISGHTALYWYRQSLGQGPEFLIYFQGTGAADDSGLPNDRFFAVRPEGSVSTLKIQRTERGDSAVYLCASSLGAGTSGIGTQYFGPGTRLLVL.

This chain uses TRBV30 with TRBJ2-1; D unclear. CDR3 length: 11 residues. From germline, CDR1 is GTSNPN and CDR2 SVGIG (reference sequence). Trimming stripped 0 bases from V and 7 bases from J, with 4 bases between. The CDR3 coding sequence is TGTGCCTGGAGTGTAACTAATGAGCAGTTCTTC. Encoded protein: CAWSVTNEQFF.

The rearrangement uses TRBV7-9 and TRBJ2-2; unclear D gene. This CDR3 is 14 amino acids long. Germline values: CDR1 SEHNR, CDR2 FQNEAQ (reference sequence). V shed 2 bases and J shed 3 bases, with 7 bases lying between them. The CDR3 region has the DNA TGTGCCAGCAGCTTATCTATGGACACCGGGGAGCTGTTTTTT. Translation: CASSLSMDTGELFF.

The chain links TRBV20-1 to TRBJ2-7, with D hard to call. Trimming took off 3 bases at V and 2 bases at J, with 11 bases between the two ends. CDR1 and CDR2 (germline): DFQATT, SNEGSKA (reference sequence). The CDR3 runs to 13 residues. CDR3 in amino acids: CSASGVKTYEQYF. CDR3 bases: TGCAGTGCTAGTGGAGTGAAGACCTACGAGCAGTACTTC.